The next 24 T cell receptor beta chains were all read from a single sample in a study of identical twins. TCRdb re-analysed the 5' RACE reads in MiXCR, keeping a single row per CDR3 protein. Of around 550,000 distinct CDR3 sequences listed, around 15% are singletons. The same specimen was also included in a second study, on yellow fever vaccine responses in identical twins.

Specimen: CD4+ T cells sorted from blood. The receptors were gathered from a woman aged 18-35 years in good health.

The chain is built from TRBV27 and TRBJ2-7; TRBD2 matches 14 bases. The ends lost 4 bases at V and 0 bases at J; junction bases unmatched: 5. Germline V gene lookup returns CDR1 MNHEY and CDR2 SMNVEV (reference sequence). The CDR3 is made up of 17 amino acids. The CDR3 protein is CASSSWTSGRPSYEQYF. The CDR3 nucleotides read TGTGCCAGCAGTTCTTGGACTAGCGGGAGGCCCTCCTACGAGCAGTACTTC.

J is TRBJ2-1 and V is TRBV12-3 or TRBV12-4, with 8 bases matching TRBD2. Losses at the gene ends were 1 base for V and 7 bases for J; bases not matched to a gene: 9. The CDR3 totals 16 residues. The CDR3 DNA sequence: TGTGCCAGCAGTTTAGATCATAGCGGGGTAGGGAATGAGCAGTTCTTC. It is translated as CASSLDHSGVGNEQFF.

This clonotype has only a few counts. V is TRBV6-1 and J is TRBJ2-5; the match to TRBD1 covers 9 bases. The CDR3 extends over 13 amino acids. The ends lost 6 bases at V and 4 bases at J; junction bases unmatched: 3. CDR1 and CDR2 from the germline V gene are MNHNS and SASEGT. The DNA for the CDR3 is TGTGCCAGCAGGGACAGGGGAGGAGAGACCCAGTACTTC. As protein: CASRDRGGETQYF.

This clonotype has more than one count but fewer than ten. The chain recombines TRBV20-1 with TRBJ2-1; TRBD2 agrees at 15 bases. The junction had 9 bases not matched to a gene; V was cut back by 1 base and J by 8 bases. There are 17 residues in the CDR3. Germline V CDR1 and CDR2: DFQATT, SNEGSKA (reference sequence). The CDR3 loop reads CSARGTSGRADLDEQFF. CDR3 nucleotide sequence: TGCAGTGCTAGAGGGACTAGCGGGAGGGCCGACCTCGATGAGCAGTTCTTC.

This clonotype was seen more than once but under ten times. The chain joins TRBV10-2 to TRBJ2-2; the D is unclear. The CDR3 covers 14 residues. Germline V gene sequence: CDR1 WSHSY, CDR2 SAAADI. Between the trimmed V and J ends, which lost 4 bases and 7 bases, there was a span of 13 bases. CDR3 protein: CASSGAGRFGELFF. CDR3 bases: TGCGCCAGCAGTGGCGCAGGACGCTTCGGGGAGCTGTTTTTT.

This clonotype was picked up a small number of times. The rearrangement links TRBV2 to TRBJ2-7, with 12 positions matching TRBD2. CDR1 and CDR2 (germline): SNHLY, FYNNEI. Losses at the gene ends were 4 bases for V and 3 bases for J; bases not matched to a gene: 10. The CDR3 is 17 residues long. CDR3 DNA sequence: TGTGCCAGCAGTGCCGAGGCTAGCGGGAGGGTGAGCTACGAGCAGTACTTC. It encodes CASSAEASGRVSYEQYF. Together with reference TRBV2 and TRBJ2-7, the CDR3 gives the full variable domain: EPEVTQTPSHQVTQMGQEVILRCVPISNHLYFYWYRQILGQKVEFLVSFYNNEISEKSEIFDDQFSVERPDGSNFTLKIRSTKLEDSAMYFCASSAEASGRVSYEQYFGPGTRLTVT.

V is TRBV15 and J is TRBJ2-5, with 9 bases aligning to TRBD1. The V gene's germline CDR1 is LNHNV and CDR2 YYDKDF (reference sequence). Unmatched junction bases numbered 8, after V lost 1 base and J lost 5 bases. CDR3 size: 16 residues. The CDR3 region is CATSRGTTGGMETQYF. Here the CDR3 DNA reads TGTGCCACCAGCAGAGGGACGACAGGGGGGATGGAGACCCAGTACTTC.

This clonotype was seen only a few times. This chain uses TRBV6-1 with TRBJ2-7, with D possibly called TRBD1 or TRBD2 (6 bases each). V shed 5 bases and J shed 4 bases, with 15 bases lying between them. Germline-derived CDR1 and CDR2 are MNHNS and SASEGT. CDR3 length: 14 amino acids. CDR3 nucleotide sequence: TGTGCCAGCAGTCAACGACTAGACAGGTACGAGCAGTACGTC. This encodes CASSQRLDRYEQYV.

This clonotype came up a few times. The rearrangement joins TRBV29-1 to TRBJ1-6, with 8 bases identical to TRBD1. The CDR3 is 13 amino acids. V lost 8 bases, J lost 6 bases, and 6 bases stayed unmatched. Germline V gene data show CDR1 as SQVTM and CDR2 as ANQGSEA. In nucleotides, the CDR3 is TGCAGCATAACGACAGGGGTTAATTCACCCCTCCACTTT. It codes for CSITTGVNSPLHF.

This clonotype was seen more than once but under ten times. The CDR3 protein is CASSRQRGAGETQYF. CDR3 coding DNA: TGTGCCAGCAGCCGGCAACGGGGGGCAGGAGAGACCCAGTACTTC. J is TRBJ2-5 and V is TRBV3-1, with D perhaps TRBD2 (7 bases). Germline CDR1 and CDR2: LGHDT and YNNKEL (reference sequence). V was cut by 4 bases and J by 4 bases, with 16 bases left in between. This CDR3 is 15 amino acids long.

This clonotype appeared a single time. An end of the junction does not agree with germline; a read error may underlie this. This chain joins TRBV3-1 and TRBJ2-7; TRBD1 might be the D (6 bases). This CDR3 is 13 amino acids long. The germline gives CDR1 LGHDT, CDR2 YNNKEL (reference sequence). The chain's CDR3 is CTSSHRESHEQYF. DNA for the CDR3: TGTACCAGCAGCCACAGGGAAAGCCACGAGCAGTACTTC.

The table lists this clonotype with a few counts. The V and J genes are TRBV4-2 and TRBJ2-3, with D hard to call. The V gene's germline CDR1 is LGHNA and CDR2 YNFKEQ. The CDR3 is made up of 13 amino acids. Trimming cost V 0 bases and J 8 bases, with 9 bases left between them. The CDR3 here is CASSQDLDRTQYF. DNA of the CDR3: TGTGCCAGCAGCCAAGACTTGGACCGTACGCAGTATTTT.

This clonotype has only a few counts. The chain links TRBV20-1 to TRBJ2-1; 9 bases match TRBD1. The CDR3 consists of 13 residues. The germline gives CDR1 DFQATT, CDR2 SNEGSKA (reference sequence). The V segment lost 3 bases and the J segment 8 bases; nucleotides outside the gene matches: 5. The CDR3, as DNA: TGCAGTGCTAGGGGGGACAGGGTGTATGAGCAGTTCTTC. This encodes CSARGDRVYEQFF.

This clonotype came up a few times. The V gene is TRBV29-1, the J gene TRBJ2-3; 9 nucleotides match TRBD1. The CDR3 runs 15 residues. Germline V gene sequence: CDR1 SQVTM, CDR2 ANQGSEA. Trimming cost V 6 bases and J 0 bases; bases outside gene matches: 7. The CDR3 is CSVASTGGSTDTQYF. CDR3 nucleotides: TGCAGCGTCGCATCGACAGGGGGGAGCACAGATACGCAGTATTTT.

A few counts support this clonotype. The chain is built from TRBV20-1 and TRBJ2-2; D is perhaps TRBD1 or TRBD2 (5 bases each). The CDR3 runs 15 residues. Germline V CDR1 and CDR2: DFQATT, SNEGSKA (reference sequence). Trimming cost V 4 bases and J 3 bases, with 15 bases left between them. In DNA form, the CDR3 reads TGCAGTGCTAAGGGACCCTCTTCGGACACCGGGGAGCTGTTTTTT. Its translation: CSAKGPSSDTGELFF.

In this sample, this clonotype turned up a few times. The chain couples TRBV5-1 to TRBJ2-7, with 14 bases identical to TRBD2. Looked up from germline, CDR1 is SGHRS and CDR2 is YFSETQ. V gave up 0 bases and J gave up 2 bases; unmatched junction bases: 7. CDR3 length: 18 residues. The CDR3 is CASSLGRLAGGSAYEQYF. CDR3 DNA sequence: TGCGCCAGCAGCTTGGGCCGACTAGCGGGAGGGTCCGCCTACGAGCAGTACTTC.

The chain has TRBV5-1 and TRBJ2-5; no clear D. Looked up from germline, CDR1 is SGHRS and CDR2 is YFSETQ. V lost 0 bases and J lost 5, with 17 bases in between. The length of the CDR3 is 16 residues. The CDR3 DNA reads as TGCGCCAGCAGCTTGGAAGATCCCCGTGAATTCGAGACCCAGTACTTC. Its protein product is CASSLEDPREFETQYF.

This clonotype was observed a handful of times. The chain uses TRBV7-9 and TRBJ2-7; D call uncertain. The CDR3 length is 12 residues. Trimming cost V 2 bases and J 4 bases, with 6 bases left between them. Germline V gives CDR1 SEHNR, CDR2 FQNEAQ (reference sequence). The CDR3 reads CASSLYGYEQYF. The CDR3 region has the DNA TGTGCCAGCAGCTTATACGGTTACGAGCAGTACTTC.

This clonotype came up a few times. The chain recombines TRBV20-1 with TRBJ2-2; D may be TRBD1 (6 bases). V lost 6 bases to trimming and J lost 4 bases, with 15 bases between them. Germline loops: CDR1 DFQATT, CDR2 SNEGSKA (reference sequence). The CDR3 extends over 14 amino acids. The CDR3 reads CSARMGAGTGELFF. CDR3 bases: TGCAGTGCCAGAATGGGGGCGGGCACCGGGGAGCTGTTTTTT.

This clonotype was counted ten times or more. The CDR3 region has the DNA TGTGCCAGCAGGACCTCAGGGCTTCTCGAGCAGTACTTC. It specifies CASRTSGLLEQYF. The rearrangement links TRBV2 to TRBJ2-7, with D possibly matching TRBD1 (5 bases). Germline V gene sequence: CDR1 SNHLY, CDR2 FYNNEI. V shed 6 bases and J shed 6 bases, with 15 bases lying between them. This CDR3 has 13 amino acids. The whole variable domain, remainder taken from reference TRBV2 and TRBJ2-7, is EPEVTQTPSHQVTQMGQEVILRCVPISNHLYFYWYRQILGQKVEFLVSFYNNEISEKSEIFDDQFSVERPDGSNFTLKIRSTKLEDSAMYFCASRTSGLLEQYFGPGTRLTVT.

The chain carries TRBV5-1 and TRBJ2-7, with D uncertain. Trimming took off 4 bases at V and 2 bases at J, with 10 bases between the two ends. The length of the CDR3 is 13 residues. The V gene's germline CDR1 is SGHRS and CDR2 YFSETQ. As DNA, the CDR3 is TGCGCCAGCAGCCCTGGGAATCCCTACGAGCAGTACGTC. Residues: CASSPGNPYEQYV.

The table lists this clonotype with many counts. The chain is built from TRBV5-1 and TRBJ1-1; D ambiguous. Germline values: CDR1 SGHRS, CDR2 YFSETQ. The CDR3 runs to 14 residues. V lost 0 bases and J lost 2, with 8 bases in between. CDR3 protein: CASSLGRGNTEAFF. The CDR3 region has the DNA TGCGCCAGCAGCTTGGGACGAGGAAACACTGAAGCTTTCTTT.

The J gene is TRBJ2-5, the V gene TRBV5-1; unclear D gene. This CDR3 region has 14 residues. The germline V and J ends were trimmed by 0 bases and 3 bases, with 9 bases remaining between them. The V gene's germline CDR1 is SGHRS and CDR2 YFSETQ. This CDR3 reads CASSLGSVKETQYF. The CDR3 coding sequence is TGCGCCAGCAGCTTGGGTTCGGTGAAAGAGACCCAGTACTTC.

V gene TRBV20-1 combines with J gene TRBJ1-4; D unresolved. The CDR3 covers 11 residues. Germline V lookup: CDR1 DFQATT, CDR2 SNEGSKA (reference sequence). The DNA for the CDR3 is TGCGTGTGGGCATCTAATGAAAAACTGTTTTTT. Protein: CVWASNEKLFF.